A selection of T cell receptor beta chains follows, all from one sample in a study of blood T cell repertoires in COVID-19. Only in-frame clones appear in the TCRdb table, and some are missing; sequencing was by immunoSEQ multiplex PCR. This sample has about 220,000 clones, with 84% found just once. Specimen: peripheral blood. These receptors were collected from a woman aged 55-70 years who had recovered from COVID-19. CDR3s include the opening cysteine and the closing phenylalanine or tryptophan. Fields, in order: D gene, J gene, V gene, clone size, CDR3 DNA, CDR3 protein. The D gene is left open where the match is weak. Not every row has a clone size; where given, it reads once, few, many or a size class.

D: TRBD1
J: TRBJ1-4
V: TRBV10-3
size: NA
DNA: TGTGCCACTAGGGACAGAGATGATGAAAAACTGTTTTTT
CDR3: CATRDRDDEKLFF

D: TRBD1
J: TRBJ2-7
V: TRBV30
size: NA
DNA: TGTGCCTGGAGCAAAGACAGGGGGGTATACGAGCAGTACTTC
CDR3: CAWSKDRGVYEQYF

D: NA
J: TRBJ2-6
V: TRBV7-2
size: NA
DNA: TGTGCCAGCAGCGGGCAGGCTGGGGCCAACGTCCTGACTTTC
CDR3: CASSGQAGANVLTF

D: TRBD2
J: TRBJ2-3
V: TRBV18
size: NA
DNA: TGTGCCAGCTCACCACGGACTAGCGGGGCCACAGATACGCAGTATTTT
CDR3: CASSPRTSGATDTQYF

D: TRBD2
J: TRBJ2-5
V: TRBV13
size: NA
DNA: TGTGCCAGCAAGGGAGCGGGAGGTGAGGAGACCCAGTACTTC
CDR3: CASKGAGGEETQYF

D: NA
J: TRBJ2-2
V: TRBV5-5
size: NA
DNA: TGTGCCAGCAGCCGGTACAGGGGGCTAGCGGGGGTTAGCGGGGAGCTGTTTTTT
CDR3: CASSRYRGLAGVSGELFF

D: NA
J: TRBJ1-1
V: TRBV11-2
size: NA
DNA: TGTGCCAGCAGCTTAATTAGGGGAAGAACTGAAGCTTTCTTT
CDR3: CASSLIRGRTEAFF

D: NA
J: TRBJ1-2
V: TRBV27
size: NA
DNA: TGTGCCAGCAGTCCCCGGACAGAAGGCCATGGCTACACCTTC
CDR3: CASSPRTEGHGYTF

D: TRBD1
J: TRBJ1-2
V: TRBV4-1
size: NA
DNA: TGCGCCAGCAGCCCGGGACAGAACTATGGCTACACCTTC
CDR3: CASSPGQNYGYTF

D: NA
J: TRBJ1-5
V: TRBV28
size: NA
DNA: TGTGCCAGCAGAGTTATAGGCTGGGGGGGTAACAATCAGCCCCAGCATTTT
CDR3: CASRVIGWGGNNQPQHF

D: NA
J: TRBJ2-3
V: TRBV15
size: once
DNA: TGTGCCACCAGCAGAGGCGGCCAGGGTGGTATAGATACGCAGTATTTT
CDR3: CATSRGGQGGIDTQYF

D: NA
J: TRBJ1-2
V: TRBV3-1/TRBV3-2
size: NA
DNA: TGTGCCAGCAGCCAAGGCTCAGTAAGCTATGGCTACACCTTC
CDR3: CASSQGSVSYGYTF

D: TRBD1
J: TRBJ1-2
V: TRBV19
size: NA
DNA: TGTGCCAGTAGTATAGTGGCGACAGGGCGGTATGGCTACACCTTC
CDR3: CASSIVATGRYGYTF

D: TRBD1
J: TRBJ1-2
V: TRBV7-3
size: NA
DNA: TGTGCCAGCAGTCCTACAGGGGGCGGTGACTATGGCTACACCTTC
CDR3: CASSPTGGGDYGYTF

D: TRBD1
J: TRBJ1-1
V: TRBV5-8
size: NA
DNA: TGTGCCAGCAGCGTTCACAGGGGCGTCACTGAAGCTTTCTTT
CDR3: CASSVHRGVTEAFF

D: TRBD1
J: TRBJ2-2
V: TRBV5-4
size: once
DNA: TGTGCCAGCAGCCCAGGGGGAAGAATGAACACCGGGGAGCTGTTTTTT
CDR3: CASSPGGRMNTGELFF

D: TRBD1
J: TRBJ1-6
V: TRBV11-2
size: NA
DNA: TGTGCCAGCAGCTTGAACGGACAGGGAACCTCACCCCTCCACTTT
CDR3: CASSLNGQGTSPLHF

D: NA
J: TRBJ1-1
V: TRBV6-5
size: NA
DNA: TGTGCCAGCATCTTCTGGGGGCCCAACACTGAAGCTTTCTTT
CDR3: CASIFWGPNTEAFF

D: NA
J: TRBJ2-7
V: TRBV7-9
size: NA
DNA: TGTGCCAGCAGCTTAGGACGAGGAATAGTCAACGAGCAGTACTTC
CDR3: CASSLGRGIVNEQYF

D: NA
J: TRBJ2-2
V: TRBV24-1
size: many
DNA: TGTGCCACCAGCGAGCGCGGGATCCCCGGGGAGCTGTTTTTT
CDR3: CATSERGIPGELFF

D: NA
J: TRBJ2-7
V: TRBV9
size: NA
DNA: TGTGCCAGCAGCCCAGGGTCTACCCTCGCCTACGAGCAGTACTTC
CDR3: CASSPGSTLAYEQYF

D: NA
J: TRBJ2-3
V: TRBV3-1/TRBV3-2
size: few
DNA: TGTGCCAGCAGCCAAGATAGAGATACGCAGTATTTT
CDR3: CASSQDRDTQYF

D: NA
J: TRBJ2-5
V: TRBV2
size: NA
DNA: TGTGCCAGACAGGGTGGGCAAGAGACCCAGTACTTC
CDR3: CARQGGQETQYF

D: TRBD1
J: TRBJ2-2
V: TRBV5-1
size: NA
DNA: TGCGCCAGCAGCTTGGTACAGGGGGCGCCCGGGGAGCTGTTTTTT
CDR3: CASSLVQGAPGELFF

D: TRBD2
J: TRBJ2-1
V: TRBV4-1
size: NA
DNA: TGCGCCAGCAGCCAGGCTAGCGGGGCGGCGGGCTCCTACAATGAGCAGTTCTTC
CDR3: CASSQASGAAGSYNEQFF

D: NA
J: TRBJ1-1
V: TRBV15
size: NA
DNA: TGTGCCACCAGTAGGCGGGTTTCGAACACTGAAGCTTTCTTT
CDR3: CATSRRVSNTEAFF

D: TRBD2
J: TRBJ2-2
V: TRBV5-1
size: NA
DNA: TGCGCCAGCAGCCCCTCTAGCGGGGGCCGGGGGGCCGGGGAGCTGTTTTTT
CDR3: CASSPSSGGRGAGELFF

D: NA
J: TRBJ2-2
V: TRBV7-6
size: NA
DNA: TGTGCCAGCAGCCCCGGGGACCCCGGGGGCACCGGGGAGCTGTTTTTT
CDR3: CASSPGDPGGTGELFF

D: TRBD2
J: TRBJ2-1
V: TRBV11-3
size: NA
DNA: TGTGCCAGCAGCTTGAATAGCGGGGGGCCATACAATGAGCAGTTCTTC
CDR3: CASSLNSGGPYNEQFF

D: NA
J: TRBJ2-7
V: TRBV3-1/TRBV3-2
size: NA
DNA: TGTGCCAGCAGCCTCGGGACTTACGAGCAGTACTTC
CDR3: CASSLGTYEQYF

D: NA
J: TRBJ1-6
V: TRBV2
size: NA
DNA: TGTGCCAGCAGCGAGGAAAGCTCCTATAATTCACCCCTCCACTTT
CDR3: CASSEESSYNSPLHF

D: TRBD2
J: TRBJ2-3
V: TRBV9
size: once
DNA: TGTGCCAGCAGCGTAAGTTGGCGGGGGGCCAGCACAGATACGCAGTATTTT
CDR3: CASSVSWRGASTDTQYF

D: NA
J: TRBJ1-2
V: TRBV4-1
size: NA
DNA: TGCGCCAGCAGCCAAGGGGACACCCTCTATGGCTACACCTTC
CDR3: CASSQGDTLYGYTF

D: TRBD1
J: TRBJ2-7
V: TRBV4-1
size: NA
DNA: TGCGCCAGCAGCCAACCCCGGGACAGGGGCTACGAGCAGTACTTC
CDR3: CASSQPRDRGYEQYF

D: TRBD1
J: TRBJ1-1
V: TRBV6-5
size: NA
DNA: TGTGCCAGCAGCCAAATACTCCAGGGGGCAGCAGCTTTCTTT
CDR3: CASSQILQGAAAFF

D: TRBD1
J: TRBJ1-2
V: TRBV27
size: NA
DNA: TGTGCCAGCAGGCGCGGACAGGGTGACACCTATGGCTACACCTTC
CDR3: CASRRGQGDTYGYTF

D: TRBD1
J: TRBJ1-1
V: TRBV29-1
size: NA
DNA: TGCAGCGTTGACGGGACAGCTATATCAACTGAAGCTTTCTTT
CDR3: CSVDGTAISTEAFF

D: NA
J: TRBJ1-1
V: TRBV29-1
size: NA
DNA: TGCAGCGTTGGGGCAGGGGTGGGCACTGAAGCTTTCTTT
CDR3: CSVGAGVGTEAFF

D: NA
J: TRBJ1-2
V: TRBV10-3
size: NA
DNA: TGTGCCATCAATGAGCGAGCGGGCGATGGCTACACCTTC
CDR3: CAINERAGDGYTF

D: NA
J: TRBJ2-3
V: TRBV5-1
size: many
DNA: TGCGCCAGCACTCCGGGACACTACACAGATACGCAGTATTTT
CDR3: CASTPGHYTDTQYF

D: TRBD1
J: TRBJ2-5
V: TRBV7-2
size: NA
DNA: TGTGCCAGCAGTTGGCTCGAGGGGGCTCAGCAAGAGACCCAGTACTTC
CDR3: CASSWLEGAQQETQYF

D: TRBD1
J: TRBJ1-2
V: TRBV7-9
size: NA
DNA: TGTGCCAGCAGCTTTTCGACAGGGGAGAGTGGCTACACCTTC
CDR3: CASSFSTGESGYTF

D: NA
J: TRBJ2-1
V: TRBV15
size: NA
DNA: TGTGCCACCAGTCTGGGGCGCAATGAGCAGTTCTTC
CDR3: CATSLGRNEQFF

D: NA
J: TRBJ1-2
V: TRBV5-4
size: NA
DNA: TGTGCCAGCAGCGTCGACAGATCTAACTATGGCTACACCTTC
CDR3: CASSVDRSNYGYTF

D: TRBD1
J: TRBJ1-1
V: TRBV2
size: NA
DNA: TGTGCCAGCAGCTACGGGACAGGGCCCTTGGGTGAAGCTTTCTTT
CDR3: CASSYGTGPLGEAFF

D: NA
J: TRBJ1-3
V: TRBV7-9
size: NA
DNA: TGTGCCAGCAGCTTACGGAGGGGCACAGGAAACACCATATATTTT
CDR3: CASSLRRGTGNTIYF

D: TRBD2
J: TRBJ2-7
V: TRBV6-2/TRBV6-3
size: NA
DNA: TGTGCCAGCAGTCGCCTAGCGGGGCCAAACTACGAGCAGTACTTC
CDR3: CASSRLAGPNYEQYF

D: NA
J: TRBJ1-5
V: TRBV2
size: NA
DNA: TGTGCCAGCAGTTACGGAGGCACTAGCAATCAGCCCCAGCATTTT
CDR3: CASSYGGTSNQPQHF

D: TRBD1
J: TRBJ1-2
V: TRBV27
size: NA
DNA: TGTGCCAGCAGTTCGAGACAGGGGGCTGTCCCTAACTATGGCTACACCTTC
CDR3: CASSSRQGAVPNYGYTF